This T cell receptor (beta chain) was identified during a study of early T cells in non-severe SARS-CoV-2 infection. From the 5' RACE reads, TCRdb called clonotypes with MiXCR, one entry per CDR3 protein. The table includes under 30,000 distinct CDR3 sequences, about 5.3% detected once. The CDR3 totals 15 residues. Looked up from germline, CDR1 is SGHNT and CDR2 is YYREEE (reference sequence). This clonotype was counted a few times. One end of the junction varies from germline; a read error may be responsible. The receptor comes from an adult who was a healthcare worker with PCR-confirmed SARS-CoV-2 infection or an uninfected control (not recorded which). The sequencing input was whole blood. The chain joins TRBV5-4 to TRBJ2-7, with a weak D call TRBD1 (6 bases). The CDR3 bases are TGTGTCAGCAGCTTGGGCAGGGGAATCTCCTACGAGCAGTACTTC. Amino acids: CVSSLGRGISYEQYF.